These 18 T cell receptor beta chains were all obtained from the same sample, sequenced in a study of blood T cell repertoires in COVID-19 (dated by TCRdb to 2020 to 2021). Library generation was performed with the immunoSEQ multiplex PCR assay. As stored in TCRdb, this immuneACCESS dataset retains in-frame rearrangements with V and J assigned. A fraction of the clones does not appear; measured against another copy, unresolved V genes explain less than half of the discrepancy, and the remainder lacks a known reason. For this sample the table gives about 400,000 clones, of which about 85% were detected only once. Nearly 2% of the sample is held by the ten biggest clonotypes. Sequences were obtained from PBMCs or T cells enriched from blood (not recorded which). The receptors here all came from a woman between 18 and 29 years old with acute COVID-19.

The chain uses TRBV29-1 and TRBJ1-2, with TRBD1 as a possible D gene (6 bases). This CDR3 is built from 15 residues. V dropped 7 bases and J dropped 0 bases, with 18 bases sitting between them. The germline V gene encodes CDR1 SQVTM and CDR2 ANQGSEA. The CDR3 DNA is TGCAGCGCTGCAAGACAGGTCCCTGCTAACTATGGCTACACCTTC. Translation gives CSAARQVPANYGYTF.

The table lists this clone with many counts. The gene calls are TRBV19 and TRBJ1-6, with TRBD1 identical over 8 bases. The CDR3 sequence is 15 residues long. J gave up 5 bases and V 6 bases, and 6 bases lay outside the gene matches. Germline CDR1 and CDR2: LNHDA and SQIVND (reference sequence). The CDR3 region has the DNA TGTGCCAGTAGGGGGACAGGAAACAATAATTCACCCCTCCACTTT. Encoded protein: CASRGTGNNNSPLHF.

This clone appeared once. The chain carries TRBV30 and TRBJ1-5, with 7 bases aligning to TRBD1. Per germline, CDR1 GTSNPN and CDR2 SVGIG (reference sequence). With V trimmed by 1 base and J by 4 bases, 7 bases remained unmatched. This CDR3 contains 15 residues. This CDR3 reads CAWSGGQPGNQPQHF. Here the CDR3 DNA reads TGTGCCTGGAGTGGGGGACAGCCGGGAAATCAGCCCCAGCATTTT.

The chain has TRBV18 and TRBJ2-7, with D unresolved. The CDR3 contains 13 residues. V gave up 4 bases and J gave up 3 bases, with 10 bases separating them. Looked up from germline, CDR1 is KGHSH and CDR2 is LQKENI. This CDR3 reads CASSLDKDYEQYF. In DNA form, the CDR3 reads TGTGCCAGCTCACTCGACAAGGACTACGAGCAGTACTTC.

This chain links TRBV4-2 with TRBJ1-6; D is possibly TRBD1 (5 bases). Germline CDR1 reads LGHNA; CDR2 reads YNFKEQ. This CDR3 spans 13 amino acids. V lost 4 bases and J lost 7, with 8 bases in between. The CDR3 nucleotides read TGTGCCAGCAGCCTGACAGTCAATTCACCCCTCCACTTT. Its translation: CASSLTVNSPLHF.

The rearrangement links TRBV25-1 to TRBJ1-4; D is unresolved. V gave up 10 bases and J gave up 15 bases, with 15 bases separating them. This CDR3 is 10 amino acids long. Germline V gene sequence: CDR1 MGHDK, CDR2 SYGVNS. The CDR3 here is CATLGEKLFF. The CDR3 coding sequence is TGTGCCACCCTGGGAGAAAAGTTGTTTTTT.

The chain is built from TRBV2 and TRBJ1-2, with 11 bases aligning to TRBD1. Germline-derived CDR1 and CDR2 are SNHLY and FYNNEI. CDR3 length equals 15 residues. V was clipped by 6 bases and J by 8 bases; unmatched bases: 11. The DNA for the CDR3 is TGTGCCAGCAGGGGACAGGGGGTTGGCACGGAAGGCTACACCTTC. It specifies CASRGQGVGTEGYTF.

The chain recombines TRBV7-6 with TRBJ2-1; 11 nucleotides line up with TRBD2. Germline loops: CDR1 SGHVS, CDR2 FNYEAQ. The CDR3 totals 15 residues. J lost 4 bases, V lost 3 bases, and 2 bases had no gene match. The CDR3 loop reads CASSFSGGEYNEQFF. The DNA for the CDR3 is TGTGCCAGCAGCTTTAGCGGGGGGGAGTACAATGAGCAGTTCTTC.

This clone has more than one count but fewer than ten. The V call is TRBV12-3 or TRBV12-4, the J call TRBJ1-1; 8 nucleotides agree with TRBD1. J gave up 4 bases and V 3 bases, and 1 base lay outside the gene matches. This CDR3 region has 13 residues. CDR3 sequence (DNA): TGTGCCAGCAGTTTCACAGGGGGCACTGAAGCTTTCTTT. The encoded protein is CASSFTGGTEAFF.

The V and J genes are TRBV19 and TRBJ1-6, with D unclear. There are 12 residues in the CDR3. Germline loops: CDR1 LNHDA, CDR2 SQIVND (reference sequence). The V end lost 5 bases, the J end lost 7 bases, and 6 bases lay between the germline ends. CDR3 protein: CASSLTNSPLHF. In DNA, the CDR3 is TGTGCCAGTAGTTTGACAAATTCACCCCTCCACTTT.

The chain is built from TRBV5-1 and TRBJ1-1; TRBD1 matches 11 bases. The CDR3 runs 14 residues. CDR1 and CDR2 from the germline V gene are SGHRS and YFSETQ. Trimming removed 5 bases from V and 4 bases from J; junction bases left unmatched: 4. The CDR3 nucleotides read TGCGCCAGCAGTTCCGGGACAGGGGGCACTGAAGCTTTCTTT. Residues: CASSSGTGGTEAFF.

A note on this clone: The same CDR3 can be traced to other DNA sequences in this sample. This chain joins TRBV5-1 and TRBJ2-7; D unclear. CDR1 SGHRS and CDR2 YFSETQ come from the germline V gene. The ends were cut back, 0 bases at V and 2 bases at J, with 6 bases in the middle. The CDR3 runs to 13 residues. CDR3 nucleotide sequence: TGCGCCAGCAGCTTGGACCGAGCCTACGAGCAGTACTTC. Translated, it gives CASSLDRAYEQYF. Drawing the rest from reference TRBV5-1 and TRBJ2-7, the complete variable domain is KAGVTQTPRYLIKTRGQQVTLSCSPISGHRSVSWYQQTPGQGLQFLFEYFSETQRNKGNFPGRFSGRQFSNSRSEMNVSTLELGDSALYLCASSLDRAYEQYFGPGTRLTVT.

The V and J genes are TRBV9 and TRBJ1-1; D ambiguous. Deletions cut 6 bases from V and 4 bases from J, with 10 bases between. The germline CDR1 and CDR2 sequences are SGDLS and YYNGEE. The CDR3 is 12 residues long. This CDR3 is CASKSGGTEAFF. DNA for the CDR3: TGTGCCAGCAAGAGCGGAGGCACTGAAGCTTTCTTT.

This clone showed up just once. The chain employs TRBV28 and TRBJ1-5, with 9 positions matching TRBD1. Germline V gene lookup returns CDR1 MDHEN and CDR2 SYDVKM. V lost 6 bases and J lost 5; bases outside the gene matches: 14. The CDR3 is made up of 17 amino acids. The CDR3 nucleotides read TGTGCCAGCAGCTGGTTTTCTGGACAGGGGACCCATCAGCCCCAGCATTTT. Amino acid sequence: CASSWFSGQGTHQPQHF.

CDR3 bases: TGTGCCAGCAGTGAGGAGGACAGGGCGAGAGCCAAAAACATTCAGTACTTC. Amino acid sequence: CASSEEDRARAKNIQYF. This chain uses TRBV6-1 with TRBJ2-4; 8 bases map to TRBD1. With 3 bases clipped from V and 0 bases from J, the junction kept 7 bases outside the gene matches. This CDR3 region has 17 residues. CDR1 and CDR2 from the germline V gene are MNHNS and SASEGT.

The chain has TRBV5-1 and TRBJ1-4, with a tentative D call TRBD1 (5 bases). Trimming pared 1 base from V and 3 bases from J, leaving 7 bases between. Germline CDR1 reads SGHRS; CDR2 reads YFSETQ. The CDR3 runs to 14 residues. This CDR3 is CASSLNRPNEKLFF. As DNA, the CDR3 is TGCGCCAGCAGCTTGAACAGGCCTAATGAAAAACTGTTTTTT.

V is TRBV29-1 and J is TRBJ2-7, with TRBD1 identical over 8 bases. The CDR3 sequence is 16 residues long. V trimming: 4 bases; J trimming: 2 bases; junction bases outside the gene matches: 13. The germline gives CDR1 SQVTM, CDR2 ANQGSEA. The CDR3 DNA is TGCAGCGTTGCCTCTGAGCCGGGACAGGCCACCTACGAGCAGTACTTC. Amino acids: CSVASEPGQATYEQYF.

The chain couples TRBV29-1 to TRBJ1-5; no reliable D call. The CDR3 length is 14 residues. Trimming took off 4 bases at V and 0 bases at J, with 10 bases between the two ends. Germline-derived CDR1 and CDR2 are SQVTM and ANQGSEA. CDR3 in amino acids: CSVAGSSSNQPQHF. For the CDR3, the DNA is TGCAGCGTTGCAGGTTCCTCTAGCAATCAGCCCCAGCATTTT.